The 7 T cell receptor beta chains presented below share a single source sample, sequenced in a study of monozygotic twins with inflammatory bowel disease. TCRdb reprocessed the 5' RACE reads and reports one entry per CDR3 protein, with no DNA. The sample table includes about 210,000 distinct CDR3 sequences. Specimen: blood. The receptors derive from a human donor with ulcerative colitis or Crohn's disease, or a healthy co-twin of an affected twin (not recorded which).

The CDR3 region is CASSYSNPGRTDTQYF. V and J are TRBV6-5 and TRBJ2-3; with no DNA, the TCRdb D assignment of TRBD1 cannot be verified. CDR3 length: 16 amino acids. Germline V gene sequence: CDR1 MNHEY, CDR2 SVGAGI.

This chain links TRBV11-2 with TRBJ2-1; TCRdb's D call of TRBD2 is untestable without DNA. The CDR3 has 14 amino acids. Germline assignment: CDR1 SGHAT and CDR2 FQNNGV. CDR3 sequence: CASSFGALRNEQFF. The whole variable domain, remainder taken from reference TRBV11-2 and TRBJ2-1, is EAGVAQSPRYKIIEKRQSVAFWCNPISGHATLYWYQQILGQGPKLLIQFQNNGVVDDSQLPKDRFSAERLKGVDSTLKIQPAKLEDSAVYLCASSFGALRNEQFFGPGTRLTVL.

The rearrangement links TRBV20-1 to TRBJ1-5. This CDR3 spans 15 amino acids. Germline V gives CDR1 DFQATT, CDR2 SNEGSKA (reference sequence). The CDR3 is CSARERRASNQPQHF.

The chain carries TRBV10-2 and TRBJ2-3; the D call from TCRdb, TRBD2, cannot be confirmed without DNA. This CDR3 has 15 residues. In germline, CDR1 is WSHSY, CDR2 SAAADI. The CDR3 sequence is CASSATSGRTDTQYF.

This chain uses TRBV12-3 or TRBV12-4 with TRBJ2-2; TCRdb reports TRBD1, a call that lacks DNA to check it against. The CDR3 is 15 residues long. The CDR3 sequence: CASRRTGRHTGELFF.

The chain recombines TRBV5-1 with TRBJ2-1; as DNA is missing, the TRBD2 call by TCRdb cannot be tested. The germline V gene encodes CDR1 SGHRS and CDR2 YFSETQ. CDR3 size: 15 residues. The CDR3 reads CASSLEGLAFNEQFF.

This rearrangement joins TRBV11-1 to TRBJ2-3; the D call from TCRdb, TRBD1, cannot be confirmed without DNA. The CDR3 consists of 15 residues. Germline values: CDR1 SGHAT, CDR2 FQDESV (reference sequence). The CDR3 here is CASGTLGTGKSAQYF.